One and the same sample provided the 16 T cell receptor beta chains below, sequenced in a study of blood T cell repertoires in COVID-19 (TCRdb year 2020). Libraries were made using the immunoSEQ multiplex PCR assay. Imported from immuneACCESS, the table was reduced by TCRdb to in-frame sequences with V and J called. These copies leave out some clones; in studies compared against another copy, an unresolved V gene accounts for under half, and the cause of the remainder is not known. Here the sample has approximately 220,000 clones; just over 85% occur a single time. In total, the top ten clones hold 3.8% of the sample. Specimen: PBMCs or T cells enriched from blood (not recorded which). The receptors shown here come from a woman between 40 and 50 years old with acute COVID-19.

This rearrangement joins TRBV18 to TRBJ2-1; 7 bases are a match to TRBD2. Germline values: CDR1 KGHSH, CDR2 LQKENI. The V segment lost 4 bases and the J segment 7 bases; nucleotides outside the gene matches: 13. CDR3 length: 16 residues. The CDR3 DNA reads TGTGCCAGCTCACAAATAGCGGGCGGAGCGCGGAATGAGCAGTTCTTC. It yields the protein CASSQIAGGARNEQFF.

The CDR3 loop reads CASSPVSLEQYF. The CDR3 coding sequence is TGTGCCAGCTCACCCGTATCCCTCGAGCAGTACTTC. The chain is built from TRBV18 and TRBJ2-7; no clear D gene. V lost 3 bases and J 6 bases, leaving 9 bases between the germline ends. The germline V gene has CDR1 KGHSH and CDR2 LQKENI. This CDR3 is 12 amino acids long.

V gene TRBV18 combines with J gene TRBJ2-5; D not certain. The germline gives CDR1 KGHSH, CDR2 LQKENI. The CDR3 has 14 amino acids. Trimming took 4 bases from V and 1 from J, leaving 10 bases between them. The CDR3 reads CASSRSETQETQYF. DNA for the CDR3: TGTGCCAGCTCACGTTCAGAAACCCAAGAGACCCAGTACTTC.

This clone was detected once. The chain joins TRBV6-5 to TRBJ1-2; TRBD1 matches at 10 bases. Trimming at V came to 5 bases and at J to 5 bases, leaving 5 bases not matched to a gene. This CDR3 has 14 amino acids. CDR1 MNHEY and CDR2 SVGAGI come from the germline V gene. CDR3 sequence: CASSQGQGRYGYTF. The CDR3 DNA reads as TGTGCCAGCAGTCAGGGACAGGGGAGATATGGCTACACCTTC.

Only a few counts were recorded for this clone. The rearrangement uses TRBV12-3 or TRBV12-4 and TRBJ1-3, with D unresolved. The ends were cut back, 2 bases at V and 2 bases at J, with 4 bases in the middle. CDR3 length equals 13 residues. CDR3 sequence reads: CASSLFTGNTIYF. The CDR3 nucleotides are TGTGCCAGCAGTTTATTCACTGGAAACACCATATATTTT.

This clone was seen a handful of times. The chain has TRBV7-9 and TRBJ2-7, with unresolved D. CDR1 and CDR2 (germline): SEHNR, FQNEAQ (reference sequence). This CDR3 has 12 residues. The V end lost 1 base, the J end lost 6 bases, and 7 bases lay between the germline ends. This CDR3 is CASSLDDFEQYF. Here the CDR3 DNA reads TGTGCCAGCAGCTTAGATGACTTCGAGCAGTACTTC.

The chain couples TRBV9 to TRBJ2-1; 16 bases are a match to TRBD2. The germline V gene has CDR1 SGDLS and CDR2 YYNGEE. The CDR3 spans 19 residues. V trimming: 0 bases; J trimming: 6 bases; junction bases outside the gene matches: 9. This chain's CDR3 is CASSVEGTSGRASGNEQFF. CDR3 sequence (DNA): TGTGCCAGCAGCGTAGAAGGGACTAGCGGGAGGGCCTCGGGCAATGAGCAGTTCTTC.

The gene calls are TRBV5-4 and TRBJ2-1; D is possibly TRBD1 (5 bases). This CDR3 is 15 amino acids long. Per the germline V gene, CDR1 is SGHNT and CDR2 is YYREEE (reference sequence). The ends were cut back, 4 bases at V and 7 bases at J, with 18 bases in the middle. The CDR3 protein is CASSRTSLLGNEQFF. The CDR3 DNA is TGTGCCAGCAGCCGGACATCTCTCTTGGGGAATGAGCAGTTCTTC. Full variable domain (outside the CDR3, taken from reference TRBV5-4 and TRBJ2-1): ETGVTQSPTHLIKTRGQQVTLRCSSQSGHNTVSWYQQALGQGPQFIFQYYREEENGRGNFPPRFSGLQFPNYSSELNVNALELDDSALYLCASSRTSLLGNEQFFGPGTRLTVL.

The sample holds a few counts of this clone. The chain uses TRBV6-2 or TRBV6-3 and TRBJ2-7; TRBD2 agrees at 11 bases. CDR1 and CDR2 from the germline V gene are MNHEY and SVGEGT. The length of the CDR3 is 15 residues. The J segment lost 6 bases and the V segment lost 6 bases, leaving 10 bases of the junction unmatched. The CDR3 spells CASSRIGLAGSEQYF. CDR3 sequence (DNA): TGTGCCAGCAGCCGAATAGGACTAGCGGGCTCCGAGCAGTACTTC.

The V and J genes are TRBV28 and TRBJ2-7, with TRBD1 matching 10 bases. Trimming cost V 5 bases and J 2 bases; bases outside gene matches: 6. Germline V lookup: CDR1 MDHEN, CDR2 SYDVKM. CDR3 length equals 15 residues. The DNA for the CDR3 is TGTGCCAGCAGTCTCCGGGACAGGGGAACCTACGAGCAGTACTTC. Translating it yields CASSLRDRGTYEQYF.

The J gene is TRBJ2-1, the V gene TRBV7-2; D gene ambiguous. From germline, CDR1 is SGHTA and CDR2 FQGNSA. V was cut by 2 bases and J by 2 bases, with 10 bases left in between. The CDR3 is 15 residues long. The CDR3 is CASSLFQNTYNEQFF. CDR3 sequence (DNA): TGTGCCAGCAGCTTATTCCAGAATACCTACAATGAGCAGTTCTTC.

The chain links TRBV18 to TRBJ2-4; a possible D gene is TRBD1 (5 bases). Germline CDR1 reads KGHSH; CDR2 reads LQKENI. The CDR3 consists of 16 residues. V gave up 7 bases and J gave up 7 bases, with 23 bases separating them. CDR3 in amino acids: CASCSGSQVKGNIQYF. DNA for the CDR3: TGTGCCAGCTGTTCGGGCTCCCAAGTTAAGGGGAACATTCAGTACTTC.

This chain joins TRBV4-1 and TRBJ1-1; D might be TRBD1 (5 bases). V shed 0 bases and J shed 0 bases, with 11 bases lying between them. This CDR3 has 16 amino acids. Germline-derived CDR1 and CDR2 are MGHRA and YSYEKL. CDR3 nucleotide sequence: TGCGCCAGCAGCCAAGACTGGGGCTTTATGAACACTGAAGCTTTCTTT. Translated, it gives CASSQDWGFMNTEAFF.

CDR3 coding DNA: TGTGCCAGCAGTTCCACAGGGAGCAATCAGCCCCAGCATTTT. Translated: CASSSTGSNQPQHF. The rearrangement joins TRBV28 to TRBJ1-5; a possible D gene is TRBD1 (6 bases). CDR3 size: 14 residues. Trimming stripped 4 bases from V and 1 base from J, with 8 bases between. Germline-derived CDR1 and CDR2 are MDHEN and SYDVKM.

This clone was detected only once. The rearrangement uses TRBV9 and TRBJ2-5; possibly TRBD1 for D (6 bases). The germline V gene encodes CDR1 SGDLS and CDR2 YYNGEE. Trimming took 5 bases from V and 3 from J, leaving 11 bases between them. This CDR3 is 13 amino acids long. The CDR3 nucleotides are TGTGCCAGCAGTGGGGCAGGGGAAGAGACCCAGTACTTC. It specifies CASSGAGEETQYF.

The chain uses TRBV5-4 and TRBJ2-3; 10 bases match TRBD2. Germline V CDR1 and CDR2: SGHNT, YYREEE (reference sequence). V trimming: 3 bases; J trimming: 6 bases; junction bases outside the gene matches: 10. The CDR3 length is 16 residues. The CDR3 reads CASSSRLAGTADTQYF. The CDR3 DNA reads TGTGCCAGCAGCTCCCGACTAGCGGGTACCGCGGATACGCAGTATTTT.